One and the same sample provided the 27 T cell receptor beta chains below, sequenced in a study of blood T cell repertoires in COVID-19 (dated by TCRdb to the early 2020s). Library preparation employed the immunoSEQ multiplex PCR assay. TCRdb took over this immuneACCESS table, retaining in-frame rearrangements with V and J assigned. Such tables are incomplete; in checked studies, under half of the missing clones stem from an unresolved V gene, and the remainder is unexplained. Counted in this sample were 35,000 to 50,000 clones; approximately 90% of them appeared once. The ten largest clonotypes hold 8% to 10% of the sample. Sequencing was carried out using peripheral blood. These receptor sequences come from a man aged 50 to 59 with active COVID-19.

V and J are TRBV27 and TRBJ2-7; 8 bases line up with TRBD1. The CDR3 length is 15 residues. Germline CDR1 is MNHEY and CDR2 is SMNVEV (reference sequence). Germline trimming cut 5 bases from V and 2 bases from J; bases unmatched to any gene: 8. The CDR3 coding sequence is TGTGCCAGCAGTCCACGACAGGGGACACCCTACGAGCAGTACTTC. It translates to CASSPRQGTPYEQYF.

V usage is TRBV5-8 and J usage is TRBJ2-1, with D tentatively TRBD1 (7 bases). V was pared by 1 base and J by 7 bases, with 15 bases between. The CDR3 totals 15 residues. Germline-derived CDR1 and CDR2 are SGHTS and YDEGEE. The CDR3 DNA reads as TGTGCCAGCAGCTTGCTGGAGGGGGCGTTAAATGAGCAGTTCTTC. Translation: CASSLLEGALNEQFF.

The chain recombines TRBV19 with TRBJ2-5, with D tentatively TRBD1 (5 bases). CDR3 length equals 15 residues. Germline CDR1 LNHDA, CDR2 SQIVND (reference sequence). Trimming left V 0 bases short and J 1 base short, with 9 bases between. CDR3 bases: TGTGCCAGTAGTATAGATCCCAGGGTCCAAGAGACCCAGTACTTC. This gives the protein CASSIDPRVQETQYF.

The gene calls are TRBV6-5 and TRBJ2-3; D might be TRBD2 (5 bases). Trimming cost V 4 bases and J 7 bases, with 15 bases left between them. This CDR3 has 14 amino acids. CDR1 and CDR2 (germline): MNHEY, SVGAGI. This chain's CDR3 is CASSLGEGKHTQYF. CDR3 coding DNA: TGTGCCAGCAGTTTAGGCGAGGGCAAGCATACGCAGTATTTT.

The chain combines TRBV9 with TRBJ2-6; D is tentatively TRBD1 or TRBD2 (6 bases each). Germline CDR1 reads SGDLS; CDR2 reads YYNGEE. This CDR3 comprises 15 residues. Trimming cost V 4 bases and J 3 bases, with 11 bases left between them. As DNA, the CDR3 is TGTGCCAGCAGCATAGGGGGAGGTGGGGCCAACGTCCTGACTTTC. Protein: CASSIGGGGANVLTF.

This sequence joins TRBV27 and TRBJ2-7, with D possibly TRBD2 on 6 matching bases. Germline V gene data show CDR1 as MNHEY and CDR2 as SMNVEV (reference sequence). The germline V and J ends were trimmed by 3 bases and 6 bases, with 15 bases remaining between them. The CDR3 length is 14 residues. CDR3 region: CASSFRGLGFEQYF. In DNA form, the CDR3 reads TGTGCCAGCAGTTTTAGGGGACTGGGCTTCGAGCAGTACTTC.

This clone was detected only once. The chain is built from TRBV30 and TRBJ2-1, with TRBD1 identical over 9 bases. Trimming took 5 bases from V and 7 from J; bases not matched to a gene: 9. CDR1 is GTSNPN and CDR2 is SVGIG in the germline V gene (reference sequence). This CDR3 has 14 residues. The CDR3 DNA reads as TGTGCCTGGTTACGGGACAGGGTTAATAATGAGCAGTTCTTC. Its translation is CAWLRDRVNNEQFF.

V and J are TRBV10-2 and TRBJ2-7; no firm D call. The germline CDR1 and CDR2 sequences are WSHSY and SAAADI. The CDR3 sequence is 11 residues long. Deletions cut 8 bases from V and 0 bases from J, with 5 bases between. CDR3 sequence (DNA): TGCGCCAGCGGGCCCTCCTACGAGCAGTACTTC. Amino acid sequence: CASGPSYEQYF.

DNA for the CDR3: TGCGCCAGCAGCCCTAAGAGAGGGATCAACACCGGGGAGCTGTTTTTT. Residues: CASSPKRGINTGELFF. The chain recombines TRBV5-1 with TRBJ2-2, with a tentative D call TRBD2 (5 bases). V was shortened by 4 bases and J by 2 bases, with 15 bases between the two germline ends. CDR3 length: 16 amino acids. Germline V gene data show CDR1 as SGHRS and CDR2 as YFSETQ.

The CDR3 region is CASSPLIRSEAFF. The CDR3 DNA is TGTGCCAGCTCACCGCTTATTAGATCGGAAGCTTTCTTT. This chain uses TRBV18 with TRBJ1-1, with D unclear. CDR3 length: 13 amino acids. Trimming shortened V by 3 bases and J by 8 bases, and 13 bases separated the two germline ends. CDR1 and CDR2 from the germline V gene are KGHSH and LQKENI.

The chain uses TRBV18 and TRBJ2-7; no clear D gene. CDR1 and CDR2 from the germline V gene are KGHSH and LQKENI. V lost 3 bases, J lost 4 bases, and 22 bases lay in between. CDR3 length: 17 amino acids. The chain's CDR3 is CASSPQPAFSPGYEQYF. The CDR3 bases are TGTGCCAGCTCACCCCAACCCGCCTTCAGCCCAGGATACGAGCAGTACTTC.

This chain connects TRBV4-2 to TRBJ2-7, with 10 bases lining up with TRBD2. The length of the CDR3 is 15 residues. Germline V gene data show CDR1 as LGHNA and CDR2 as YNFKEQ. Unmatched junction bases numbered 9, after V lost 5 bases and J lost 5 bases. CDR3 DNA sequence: TGTGCCAGCAGCTTACTAGCGGGAACGGTCCACGAGCAGTACTTC. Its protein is CASSLLAGTVHEQYF.

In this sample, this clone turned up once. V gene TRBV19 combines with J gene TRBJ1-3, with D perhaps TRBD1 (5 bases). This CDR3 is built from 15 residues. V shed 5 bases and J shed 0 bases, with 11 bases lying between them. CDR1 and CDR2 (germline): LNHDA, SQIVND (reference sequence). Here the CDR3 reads CASSLPTASGNTIYF. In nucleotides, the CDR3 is TGTGCCAGTAGTCTCCCGACAGCCTCTGGAAACACCATATATTTT.

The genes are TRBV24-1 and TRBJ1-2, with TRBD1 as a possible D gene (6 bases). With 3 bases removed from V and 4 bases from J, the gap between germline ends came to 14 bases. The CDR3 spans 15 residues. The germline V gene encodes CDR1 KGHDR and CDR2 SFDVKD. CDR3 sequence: CATSDPTTGSYGYTF. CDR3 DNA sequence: TGTGCCACCAGTGATCCAACGACAGGATCCTATGGCTACACCTTC.

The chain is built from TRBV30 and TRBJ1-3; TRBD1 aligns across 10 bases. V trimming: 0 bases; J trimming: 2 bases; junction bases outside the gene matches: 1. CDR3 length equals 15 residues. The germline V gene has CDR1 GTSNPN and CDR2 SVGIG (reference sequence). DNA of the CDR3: TGTGCCTGGAGTGTAGACAGGGGGCCTGGAAACACCATATATTTT. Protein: CAWSVDRGPGNTIYF.

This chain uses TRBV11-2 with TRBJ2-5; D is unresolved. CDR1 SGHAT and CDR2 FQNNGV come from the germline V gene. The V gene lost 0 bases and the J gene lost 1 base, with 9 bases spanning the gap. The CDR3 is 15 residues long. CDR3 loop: CASSLDMAVQETQYF. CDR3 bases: TGTGCCAGCAGCTTAGATATGGCAGTCCAAGAGACCCAGTACTTC. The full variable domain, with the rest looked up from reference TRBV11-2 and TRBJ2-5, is EAGVAQSPRYKIIEKRQSVAFWCNPISGHATLYWYQQILGQGPKLLIQFQNNGVVDDSQLPKDRFSAERLKGVDSTLKIQPAKLEDSAVYLCASSLDMAVQETQYFGPGTRLLVL.

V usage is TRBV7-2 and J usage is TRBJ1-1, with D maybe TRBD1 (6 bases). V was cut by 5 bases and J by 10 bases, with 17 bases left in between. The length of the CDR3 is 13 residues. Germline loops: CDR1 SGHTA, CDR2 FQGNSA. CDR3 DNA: TGTGCCAGCAGCCCATATCGACAGGTCGGAGCTTTCTTT. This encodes CASSPYRQVGAFF.

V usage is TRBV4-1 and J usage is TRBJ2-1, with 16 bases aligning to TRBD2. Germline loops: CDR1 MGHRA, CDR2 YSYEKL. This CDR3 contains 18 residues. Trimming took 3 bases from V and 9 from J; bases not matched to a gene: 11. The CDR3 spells CASSQSYGGTSGRAEQFF. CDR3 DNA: TGCGCCAGCAGCCAGTCGTATGGAGGGACTAGCGGGAGGGCTGAGCAGTTCTTC.

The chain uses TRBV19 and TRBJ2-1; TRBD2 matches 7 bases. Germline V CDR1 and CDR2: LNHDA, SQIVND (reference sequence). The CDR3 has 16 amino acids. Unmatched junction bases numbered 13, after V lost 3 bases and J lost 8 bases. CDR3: CASSIVIGLGYDEQFF. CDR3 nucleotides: TGTGCCAGTAGTATCGTTATTGGACTAGGGTACGATGAGCAGTTCTTC.

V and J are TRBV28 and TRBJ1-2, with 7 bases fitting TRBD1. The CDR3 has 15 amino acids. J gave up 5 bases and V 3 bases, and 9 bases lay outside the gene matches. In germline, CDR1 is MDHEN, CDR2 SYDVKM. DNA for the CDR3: TGTGCCAGCAGTTTCACAACCGGGACAGCGTATGGCTACACCTTC. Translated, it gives CASSFTTGTAYGYTF.

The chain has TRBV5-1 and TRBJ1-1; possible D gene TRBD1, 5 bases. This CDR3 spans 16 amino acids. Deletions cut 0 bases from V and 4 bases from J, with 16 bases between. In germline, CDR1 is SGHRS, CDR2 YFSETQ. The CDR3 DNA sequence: TGCGCCAGCAGCTTGGGGACACTCAATTACGGCACTGAAGCTTTCTTT. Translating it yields CASSLGTLNYGTEAFF. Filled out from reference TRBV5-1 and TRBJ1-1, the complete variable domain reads KAGVTQTPRYLIKTRGQQVTLSCSPISGHRSVSWYQQTPGQGLQFLFEYFSETQRNKGNFPGRFSGRQFSNSRSEMNVSTLELGDSALYLCASSLGTLNYGTEAFFGQGTRLTVV.

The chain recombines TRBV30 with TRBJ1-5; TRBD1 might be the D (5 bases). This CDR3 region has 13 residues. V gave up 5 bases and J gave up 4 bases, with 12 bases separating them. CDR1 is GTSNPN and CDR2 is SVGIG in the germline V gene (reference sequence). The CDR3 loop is CAWGAPPNQPQHF. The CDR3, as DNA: TGTGCCTGGGGGGCCCCACCGAATCAGCCCCAGCATTTT.

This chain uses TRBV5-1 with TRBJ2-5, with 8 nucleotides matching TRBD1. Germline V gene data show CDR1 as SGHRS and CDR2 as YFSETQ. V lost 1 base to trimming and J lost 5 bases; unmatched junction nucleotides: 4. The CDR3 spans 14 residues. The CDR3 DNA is TGCGCCAGCAGCTTGACAGGGGGAGACGAGACCCAGTACTTC. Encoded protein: CASSLTGGDETQYF.

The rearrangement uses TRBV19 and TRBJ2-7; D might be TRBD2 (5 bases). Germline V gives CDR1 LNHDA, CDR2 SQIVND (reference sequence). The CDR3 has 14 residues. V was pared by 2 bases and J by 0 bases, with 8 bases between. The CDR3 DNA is TGTGCCAGTAGTATAAAGCGGAGCTCCTACGAGCAGTACTTC. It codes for CASSIKRSSYEQYF.

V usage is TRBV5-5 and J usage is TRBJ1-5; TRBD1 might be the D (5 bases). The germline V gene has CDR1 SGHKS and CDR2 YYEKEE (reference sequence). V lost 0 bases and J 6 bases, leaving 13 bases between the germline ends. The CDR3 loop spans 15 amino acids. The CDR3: CASSLALGGGQPQHF. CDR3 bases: TGTGCCAGCAGCTTGGCCTTGGGGGGGGGTCAGCCCCAGCATTTT.

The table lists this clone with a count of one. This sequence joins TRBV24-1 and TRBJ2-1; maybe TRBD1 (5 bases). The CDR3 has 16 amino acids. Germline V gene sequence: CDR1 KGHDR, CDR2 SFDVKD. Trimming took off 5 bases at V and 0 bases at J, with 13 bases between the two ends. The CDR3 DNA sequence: TGTGCCACCAGTGCCAAACAGGCCTTCTCCTACAATGAGCAGTTCTTC. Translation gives CATSAKQAFSYNEQFF.

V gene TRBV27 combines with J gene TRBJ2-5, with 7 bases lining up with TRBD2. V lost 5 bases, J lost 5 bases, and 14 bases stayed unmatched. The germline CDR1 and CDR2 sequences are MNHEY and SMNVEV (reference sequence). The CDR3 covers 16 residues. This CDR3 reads CASSKWGGSLQETQYF. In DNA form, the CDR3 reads TGTGCCAGCAGTAAATGGGGCGGGAGCCTACAGGAGACCCAGTACTTC.